This T cell receptor (beta chain) was documented in a study of OX40 agonist ivuxolimab in advanced cancers. Broadly, across the study: Ivuxolimab was an agonistic, fully human IgG2 monoclonal antibody directed against OX40 (CD134), a costimulatory receptor. The monotherapy dose-escalation portion (N ≈ 50 patients) of the phase I ivuxolimab trial is reported in the paper. Patients were allowed to have had prior anti-PD-1, anti-PD-L1 or anti-CTLA-4 therapy, and approximately 40% of the dose-escalation patients had been treated with checkpoint inhibitors. Intravenous ivuxolimab was administered to patients every 2 weeks at six dose levels: 0.01, 0.1, 0.3, 1.5, 3 and 10 mg/kg. Among the roughly 50 dose-escalation patients, some 20 had hepatocellular carcinoma, roughly 15 melanoma, 9 renal cell carcinoma and 9 head and neck cancer. The point of sequencing TCRbeta in the periphery was to test whether ivuxolimab changed TCR sequence diversity and drove clonal T-cell expansion. In the dose-escalation cohort, 70% to 85% of patients were male, and the mean age was roughly 60 years, with a range of roughly 23 to 85. Partial responses were achieved by three dose-escalation patients, of whom one had hepatocellular carcinoma and two had cutaneous melanoma. The full study reports these points: Low levels of normalized T-cell clonal expansion were also seen in some patients who did not respond. The antigen specificity of the clonally expanded peripheral T cells was not determined. In partial responders in the 0.1-3.0 mg/kg groups, normalized peripheral clonal expansion was found to be among the lowest, especially among CD8+ T cells. At doses from 0.1 to 3.0 mg/kg, clonal expansion was seen in both CD4+ and CD8+ blood T cells between baseline and week 6. After ivuxolimab, more expanded clones were found on average in CD8+ T cells than in CD4+ T cells.

Genomic DNA was isolated from the sorted cells so that the TCRbeta CDR3 region could be sequenced. The immunoSEQ Assay was used for sequencing of TCRbeta CDR3 regions. TCRdb's version of the immuneACCESS table is confined to in-frame rearrangements and falls short of the full clone set. An unresolved V gene accounts for under half of the shortfall where checked; the remainder is of unknown origin. A total of tens of thousands of clones appear in this sample, approximately 86% of them only once. Around 0.8% of the sample belongs to the ten largest clones. Patients with autoimmune disease history or receiving systemic immunosuppression were excluded from the trial. Peripheral blood for TCR sequencing was collected from all dose cohorts at baseline, on cycle 4 day 1, and on cycle 7 day 1. Samples came from an open-label, multicenter, first-in-human phase I dose-escalation trial of ivuxolimab. Adults with locally advanced or metastatic melanoma, renal cell carcinoma, hepatocellular carcinoma or head and neck squamous cell carcinoma were enrolled in the trial. CD4+ and CD8+ T cells were sorted separately from peripheral blood before TCR sequencing.

Per the germline V gene (reference sequence), SGHKS is the CDR1 and YYEKEE is the CDR2. Trimming costs V 5 bases and J 0 bases, and their ends lie 14 bases apart. The CDR3 holds 16 amino acids from the cysteine to the phenylalanine. Of all the DNA, just the CDR3 is kept, 48 bases in frame from base 1. A note on this clone: Its antigen is currently not known. Base qualities were left out, and no much larger clone turns up one base away.

This specimen was CD4+ or CD8+ T cells sorted from blood, taken in a trial of the OX40 agonist ivuxolimab. The chain is assembled from TRBV5-5 and TRBJ2-2, and the D gene may be TRBD2, 6 bases matching. The TCR was taken from an adult with an advanced solid tumor such as melanoma, head and neck, liver or kidney cancer. The DNA reads TGTGCCAGCAGGAACGGAGGGACCACGAACACCGGGGAGCTGTTTTTT. Protein translation: CASRNGGTTNTGELFF.